These 27 T cell receptor beta chains were sequenced from one sample in a study of blood T cell repertoires in COVID-19. Using immunoSEQ multiplex PCR, the repertoire was profiled, and TCRdb retains in-frame clones only, with some absent. The table includes fewer than 250,000 clones, about 85% detected once. The sample consisted of peripheral blood. The receptor source for this set is a woman aged 80 or over with COVID-19, enrolled during active disease.

This sequence joins TRBV18 and TRBJ2-2; TRBD2 might be the D (5 bases). Germline values: CDR1 KGHSH, CDR2 LQKENI. The CDR3 extends over 16 amino acids. V lost 2 bases to trimming and J lost 5 bases, with 15 bases between them. CDR3 nucleotides: TGTGCCAGCTCACCAACGGACGTAGGACTGACCGGGGAGCTGTTTTTT. Protein: CASSPTDVGLTGELFF.

The chain has TRBV7-9 and TRBJ2-3; 11 positions match TRBD1. The CDR3 length is 15 residues. Germline values: CDR1 SEHNR, CDR2 FQNEAQ (reference sequence). V was pared by 7 bases and J by 3 bases, with 6 bases of the junction left unmatched. The CDR3 region is CASTEGQGVTDTQYF. The CDR3 region has the DNA TGTGCCAGCACCGAGGGACAGGGGGTGACAGATACGCAGTATTTT.

In this sample, this clone turned up a few times. The J gene is TRBJ2-7, the V gene TRBV5-1; possibly TRBD1 for D (6 bases). CDR1 is SGHRS, CDR2 YFSETQ, per germline. The CDR3 sequence is 13 residues long. Trimming pared 0 bases from V and 3 bases from J, leaving 7 bases between. CDR3 nucleotide sequence: TGCGCCAGCAGCTTGGAAGGGGGCTACGAGCAGTACTTC. Its protein product is CASSLEGGYEQYF. Full variable domain (missing parts from reference TRBV5-1 and TRBJ2-7): KAGVTQTPRYLIKTRGQQVTLSCSPISGHRSVSWYQQTPGQGLQFLFEYFSETQRNKGNFPGRFSGRQFSNSRSEMNVSTLELGDSALYLCASSLEGGYEQYFGPGTRLTVT.

The chain is built from TRBV2 and TRBJ1-5, with 9 bases fitting TRBD1. V gave up 6 bases and J gave up 6 bases; unmatched junction bases: 6. The CDR3 runs 14 residues. Germline V gene data show CDR1 as SNHLY and CDR2 as FYNNEI. Written as DNA, the CDR3 is TGTGCCAGCAGCCTACAGGGGGCGCGTCAGCCCCAGCATTTT. Translated: CASSLQGARQPQHF.

This clone turned up a few times. The chain uses TRBV3-1 (or the pseudogene TRBV3-2) and TRBJ1-2; D gene unclear. Germline assignment: CDR1 LGHDT and CDR2 YNNKEL (reference sequence). The CDR3 spans 15 residues. The ends were cut back, 0 bases at V and 7 bases at J, with 15 bases in the middle. The CDR3 nucleotides are TGTGCCAGCAGCCAAGATATGGGGAGGTGGCGTGGCTACACCTTC. Amino acids: CASSQDMGRWRGYTF.

The chain joins TRBV7-2 to TRBJ2-2, with D possibly being TRBD1 (6 bases). This CDR3 has 16 amino acids. Trimming took off 5 bases at V and 2 bases at J, with 15 bases between the two ends. Germline CDR1 is SGHTA and CDR2 is FQGNSA. CDR3 sequence: CASSPRGPINTGELFF. The CDR3 DNA is TGTGCCAGCAGCCCCAGGGGCCCCATAAACACCGGGGAGCTGTTTTTT.

The chain combines TRBV7-2 with TRBJ1-4; D perhaps matches TRBD1 (6 bases). This CDR3 is built from 16 residues. V shed 5 bases and J shed 5 bases, with 18 bases lying between them. Germline V lookup: CDR1 SGHTA, CDR2 FQGNSA. The CDR3 sequence is CASSPTVRGLNEKLFF. The CDR3 region has the DNA TGTGCCAGCAGCCCCACAGTCAGGGGTCTAAATGAAAAACTGTTTTTT.

The chain joins TRBV6-2 or TRBV6-3 to TRBJ2-1, with a tentative D call TRBD2 (5 bases). CDR1 is MNHEY, CDR2 SVGEGT, per germline. The CDR3 length is 14 residues. V was trimmed by 6 bases and J by 4 bases, leaving 13 bases between them. CDR3 region: CASSRPDLYNEQFF. The CDR3 DNA follows: TGTGCCAGCAGCCGCCCGGACTTATACAATGAGCAGTTCTTC.

This chain links TRBV5-1 with TRBJ2-1; 8 bases agree with TRBD2. V trimming: 5 bases; J trimming: 2 bases; junction bases outside the gene matches: 3. Germline V gives CDR1 SGHRS, CDR2 YFSETQ. There are 14 residues in the CDR3. CDR3 region: CASRGGGTYNEQFF. The CDR3 bases are TGCGCCAGCAGGGGCGGGGGGACCTACAATGAGCAGTTCTTC.

The V call is TRBV28, the J call TRBJ2-7, with TRBD1 matching over 10 bases. The J segment lost 4 bases and the V segment lost 4 bases, leaving 4 bases of the junction unmatched. The germline gives CDR1 MDHEN, CDR2 SYDVKM. The CDR3 has 14 amino acids. The chain's CDR3 is CASSYGQGGYEQYF. In DNA, the CDR3 is TGTGCCAGCAGTTACGGACAGGGGGGGTACGAGCAGTACTTC.

V gene TRBV5-1 combines with J gene TRBJ2-5; 7 positions match TRBD1. The CDR3 loop spans 14 amino acids. J lost 3 bases, V lost 4 bases, and 6 bases had no gene match. Germline-derived CDR1 and CDR2 are SGHRS and YFSETQ. CDR3 region: CASSLGQVKETQYF. The CDR3 nucleotides read TGCGCCAGCAGCCTCGGACAGGTTAAAGAGACCCAGTACTTC.

The chain recombines TRBV5-4 with TRBJ2-2; TRBD2 is a possible D gene (5 bases). Germline V gene lookup returns CDR1 SGHNT and CDR2 YYREEE (reference sequence). This CDR3 comprises 17 residues. The V gene lost 0 bases and the J gene lost 4 bases, with 16 bases spanning the gap. CDR3: CASSLAKGQAGTGELFF. CDR3 DNA: TGTGCCAGCAGCTTGGCCAAAGGGCAGGCGGGCACCGGGGAGCTGTTTTTT.

This chain joins TRBV4-1 and TRBJ1-2, with D possibly being TRBD1 (6 bases). The CDR3 is 15 residues long. Germline loops: CDR1 MGHRA, CDR2 YSYEKL. V lost 2 bases and J lost 1, with 11 bases in between. CDR3 amino acids: CASSQNPQGNYGYTF. In nucleotides, the CDR3 is TGCGCCAGCAGCCAAAACCCACAGGGTAACTATGGCTACACCTTC.

The genes are TRBV28 and TRBJ1-1, with unresolved D. V shed 1 base and J shed 4 bases, with 10 bases lying between them. CDR3 length: 14 amino acids. Germline CDR1 MDHEN, CDR2 SYDVKM. The CDR3 DNA is TGTGCCAGCAGTTTATATGGGAGCCCCACTGAAGCTTTCTTT. Translating gives CASSLYGSPTEAFF.

This chain joins TRBV20-1 and TRBJ1-6; possibly TRBD1 for D (6 bases). Germline V CDR1 and CDR2: DFQATT, SNEGSKA (reference sequence). The CDR3 sequence is 14 residues long. The ends were cut back, 3 bases at V and 10 bases at J, with 16 bases in the middle. CDR3 DNA: TGCAGTGCTAGTGGTACAGGGCCGACATCACCCCTCCACTTT. It codes for CSASGTGPTSPLHF.

The chain joins TRBV5-5 to TRBJ2-3, with a possible D match to TRBD1 (5 bases). The CDR3 spans 15 residues. V was clipped by 4 bases and J by 0 bases, with 12 bases between them. Germline loops: CDR1 SGHKS, CDR2 YYEKEE (reference sequence). CDR3 amino acids: CASSVTVTSTDTQYF. DNA for the CDR3: TGTGCCAGCAGCGTGACAGTCACTAGCACAGATACGCAGTATTTT.

This chain connects TRBV7-2 to TRBJ2-3, with a possible D match to TRBD2 (5 bases). Per the germline V gene, CDR1 is SGHTA and CDR2 is FQGNSA. V gave up 5 bases and J gave up 1 base, with 13 bases separating them. The CDR3 contains 15 residues. The CDR3 DNA reads as TGTGCCAGCAGCCAAGCTAGCACCGGCACAGATACGCAGTATTTT. Amino acids: CASSQASTGTDTQYF.

The rearrangement joins TRBV28 to TRBJ1-1, with 7 bases identical to TRBD1. The CDR3 contains 17 residues. Trimming cost V 5 bases and J 0 bases; bases outside gene matches: 12. Germline assignment: CDR1 MDHEN and CDR2 SYDVKM. The CDR3 reads CASSPRVGGLLNTEAFF. In DNA, the CDR3 is TGTGCCAGCAGTCCACGAGTAGGGGGCCTATTGAACACTGAAGCTTTCTTT. The entire variable domain, with the rest obtained from reference TRBV28 and TRBJ1-1, is as follows: DVKVTQSSRYLVKRTGEKVFLECVQDMDHENMFWYRQDPGLGLRLIYFSYDVKMKEKGDIPEGYSVSREKKERFSLILESASTNQTSMYLCASSPRVGGLLNTEAFFGQGTRLTVV.

The CDR3 nucleotides are TGTGCCACCAGTGATTTTGGCATCCACAGCCACAATGAGCAGTTCTTC. Its protein product is CATSDFGIHSHNEQFF. The chain combines TRBV24-1 with TRBJ2-1; D remains ambiguous. The CDR3 contains 16 residues. V lost 1 base and J 5 bases, leaving 14 bases between the germline ends. Per the germline V gene, CDR1 is KGHDR and CDR2 is SFDVKD.

The chain links TRBV28 to TRBJ2-3; 9 bases map to TRBD2. The CDR3 has 15 residues. Germline CDR1 reads MDHEN; CDR2 reads SYDVKM. V dropped 5 bases and J dropped 2; count of bases not matched to a gene: 5. CDR3 in DNA: TGTGCCAGCAGTCGCCGGACTAGCGCCACAGATACGCAGTATTTT. Its translation is CASSRRTSATDTQYF.

This clone was observed a single time. V is TRBV6-6 and J is TRBJ1-4; 7 bases are shared with TRBD1. The J segment lost 7 bases and the V segment lost 5 bases, leaving 10 bases of the junction unmatched. CDR1 and CDR2 from the germline V gene are MNHNY and SVGAGI (reference sequence). The CDR3 consists of 15 residues. The CDR3 sequence is CASSAPRDSAEKLFF. The CDR3 nucleotides read TGTGCCAGCAGTGCCCCCCGGGACAGTGCTGAAAAACTGTTTTTT.

V usage is TRBV3-1 (or the pseudogene TRBV3-2) and J usage is TRBJ1-1; no definite D call. The CDR3 sequence is 13 residues long. Germline assignment: CDR1 LGHDT and CDR2 YNNKEL (reference sequence). V shed 8 bases and J shed 2 bases, with 12 bases lying between them. CDR3 region: CASAWQLNTEAFF. The CDR3, as DNA: TGTGCCAGCGCCTGGCAGTTAAACACTGAAGCTTTCTTT.

This sequence joins TRBV9 and TRBJ1-6; 7 bases align to TRBD1. V lost 4 bases to trimming and J lost 10 bases; unmatched junction nucleotides: 14. The CDR3 extends over 16 amino acids. Germline V gene sequence: CDR1 SGDLS, CDR2 YYNGEE. Here the CDR3 reads CASSPRTGMVGSPLHF. The CDR3 DNA sequence: TGTGCCAGCAGCCCCCGGACAGGAATGGTTGGATCACCCCTCCACTTT.

The chain uses TRBV2 and TRBJ1-2, with D unclear. The V end was cut by 8 bases, the J end by 8 bases, with 15 bases between. Germline V gene sequence: CDR1 SNHLY, CDR2 FYNNEI. The CDR3 is 12 residues long. CDR3 DNA: TGTGCCAGCCGCAGAGGAGCGGCCGGCTACACCTTC. This encodes CASRRGAAGYTF.

The J gene is TRBJ2-4, the V gene TRBV2; TRBD1 aligns across 9 bases. V was clipped by 7 bases and J by 7 bases; unmatched bases: 11. CDR3 length: 15 residues. In germline, CDR1 is SNHLY, CDR2 FYNNEI. The CDR3 bases are TGTGCCAGCACCGGCGACAGGGGGAAAGGGAACATTCAGTACTTC. Translation: CASTGDRGKGNIQYF.

This chain links TRBV30 with TRBJ2-1; D uncertain. The CDR3 consists of 11 residues. CDR1 is GTSNPN, CDR2 SVGIG, per germline (reference sequence). V shed 0 bases and J shed 8 bases, with 5 bases lying between them. CDR3 protein: CAWSVNYEQFF. CDR3 DNA sequence: TGTGCCTGGAGTGTGAACTATGAGCAGTTCTTC.

This clone appeared once. The rearrangement joins TRBV30 to TRBJ1-1; perhaps TRBD1 as D (6 bases). The CDR3 is 16 residues long. Per the germline V gene, CDR1 is GTSNPN and CDR2 is SVGIG (reference sequence). V shed 0 bases and J shed 2 bases, with 16 bases lying between them. The chain's CDR3 is CAWSVSGGRANTEAFF. The CDR3 region has the DNA TGTGCCTGGAGTGTAAGTGGGGGCAGGGCCAACACTGAAGCTTTCTTT.